These T cell receptor beta chains were read from a single sample in a study of T cells in Graves' hyperthyroidism and ophthalmopathy. Using its own MiXCR run on the multiplex PCR reads, TCRdb lists one record per CDR3 protein. The sample has 300,000 to 500,000 distinct CDR3 sequences, around 15% seen once. What was sequenced was blood. All receptors come from a middle-aged man with Graves' ophthalmopathy. Each CDR3 is given with its conserved first and last residue. Fields, in order: V gene, D gene, clone size, J gene, CDR3 DNA, CDR3 protein. A D gene is named only where the DNA matches it firmly. For some rows the clone size is stated as once, few or many, or as a class when expanded; others skip it.

>TRBV27|NA|few|TRBJ2-7
TGTGCCAGCAGCCGAGACGGTAGTACAATAGAGCAGTACTTC
CASSRDGSTIEQYF
>TRBV11-2|NA|many|TRBJ2-4
TGTGCCAGCAGCCAGACAGGAAACATTCAGTACTTC
CASSQTGNIQYF
>TRBV7-3|NA|many|TRBJ1-2
TGTGCCAGCAGCTTTCATGCAGACTATGGCTACACCTTC
CASSFHADYGYTF
>TRBV20-1|NA|many|TRBJ1-6
TGCAGTGCCCCCGAGGAACCAGAGAGGGGGTATAATTCACCCCTCCACTTT
CSAPEEPERGYNSPLHF
>TRBV5-1|TRBD2|many|TRBJ2-7
TGCGCCAGCAGCGTGGGGGGGGAGATGGACGAGCAGTACTTC
CASSVGGEMDEQYF
>TRBV14|TRBD1|NA|TRBJ1-1
TGTGCCAGCAGCCTCGGACAGGCCATGTGGACTGAAGCTTTCTTT
CASSLGQAMWTEAFF
>TRBV20-1|TRBD2|many|TRBJ2-3
TGCAGTGCTATTAGACTAGCGGGAGGGTCAGATACGCAGTATTTT
CSAIRLAGGSDTQYF
>TRBV20-1|TRBD1|many|TRBJ2-4
TGCAGTGCTAGAGGACCGGCACAGGGGGCGACCATGGGGAAAAACATTCAGTACTTC
CSARGPAQGATMGKNIQYF
>TRBV20-1|TRBD2|few|TRBJ2-5
TGCAGTGCTAGGCAGAGACTAGCGGCGACCCAGTACTTC
CSARQRLAATQYF
>TRBV13|NA|NA|TRBJ1-2
TGTGCCAGCAGCCGCGGAACAGGGAGTGGCTACACCTTC
CASSRGTGSGYTF
>TRBV7-8|TRBD2|many|TRBJ2-7
TGTGCCAGCAGCTTAGGAATTCCGGGACTAGCGGGAGGCGAGCAGTACTTC
CASSLGIPGLAGGEQYF
>TRBV7-9|TRBD1|NA|TRBJ2-1
TGTGCCAGCAGCCCCGGGACAGGGATTTTCAATGAGCAGTTCTTC
CASSPGTGIFNEQFF
>TRBV30|NA|many|TRBJ2-2
TGTGCCTACGGCGGGTCGATTCGGGAGCTGTTTTTT
CAYGGSIRELFF
>TRBV4-1|TRBD1|NA|TRBJ1-6
TGCGCCAGCAGCCATCCTGGGGGACAGGGGGCTTATTCACCCCTCCACTTT
CASSHPGGQGAYSPLHF
>TRBV11-2|NA|NA|TRBJ1-6
TGTGCCAGCAGCTGGATAAAATATAATTCACCCCTCCACTTT
CASSWIKYNSPLHF
>TRBV29-1|NA|few|TRBJ2-1
TGCAGCGTTGAGCGGGTCATATCCTACAATGAGCAGTTCTTC
CSVERVISYNEQFF
>TRBV3-1|NA|many|TRBJ2-5
TGTGCCAGCAGCCGATACAAGAGCCCTTTGGAGACCCAGTACTTC
CASSRYKSPLETQYF
>TRBV5-5|NA|many|TRBJ1-1
TGTGCCAGCGGAATAGGGAATATGAACACTGAAGCTTTCTTT
CASGIGNMNTEAFF
>TRBV6-1|TRBD2|few|TRBJ2-1
TGTGCCAGCAGCACAAAGACTAGCCCCATTTTCCGGGAGAACAATGAGCAGTTCTTC
CASSTKTSPIFRENNEQFF
>TRBV28|TRBD2|many|TRBJ2-1
TGTGCCAGCGAGGGACTAGCGGCCGGCTCCTACAATGAGCAGTTCTTC
CASEGLAAGSYNEQFF
>TRBV6-6|NA|many|TRBJ1-1
TGTGCCAGCAGTTACTCGGGGGGGAACACTGAAGCTTTCTTT
CASSYSGGNTEAFF
>TRBV5-1|TRBD2|NA|TRBJ2-7
TGCGCCAGCAGCTCCAGTACTAGCGGGATAGCGCCCTACGAGCAGTACTTC
CASSSSTSGIAPYEQYF
>TRBV27|NA|many|TRBJ2-5
TGTGCCAGCAGTTTATCTTATGGGGGGAGATTTTGGGAGACCCAGTACTTC
CASSLSYGGRFWETQYF
>TRBV11-1|TRBD1|many|TRBJ1-2
TGTGCCAGCAGCAACTGGGACAGGGGAGACTATGGCTACACCTTC
CASSNWDRGDYGYTF
>TRBV5-4|NA|few|TRBJ2-1
TGTGCCAGCAGTACCGACAGTAGCTCCTACAATGAGCAGTTCTTC
CASSTDSSSYNEQFF
>TRBV5-5|NA|NA|TRBJ2-5
TGTGCCAGCAGCTTGTCTACACAAATCCAAGAGACCCAGTACTTC
CASSLSTQIQETQYF
>TRBV27|NA|few|TRBJ2-2
TGTGCCAGCAGTTTCCAAGGGGTGAACACCGGGGAGCTGTTTTTT
CASSFQGVNTGELFF
>TRBV11-2|NA|many|TRBJ2-4
TGTGCCAGCGGCAAGGCGGACAACAACATTCAGTACTTC
CASGKADNNIQYF
>TRBV2|NA|many|TRBJ2-2
TGTGCCAGCAGTGGGGTGCAGGGCACCGGGGAGCTGTTTTTT
CASSGVQGTGELFF
>TRBV7-9|NA|NA|TRBJ2-7
TGTGCCAGCGCGGCCTCCTACGAGCAGTACTTC
CASAASYEQYF
>TRBV20-1|TRBD2|many|TRBJ2-2
TGCAGTGCTTTAAGTGCGCGGGAGGGGAACACCGGGGAGCTGTTTTTT
CSALSAREGNTGELFF
>TRBV28|NA|many|TRBJ1-1
TGTGCCAGCAGTTTGGCCCAGACGGCTTTCTTT
CASSLAQTAFF
>TRBV20-1|NA|many|TRBJ1-5
TGCAGTGCTAGCCCAGGCAATCAGCCCCAGCATTTT
CSASPGNQPQHF
>TRBV5-1|TRBD1|few|TRBJ2-7
TGCGCCAGCAGCTTGACAGGGGGCGATTACGAGCAGTACTTC
CASSLTGGDYEQYF
>TRBV5-1|NA|many|TRBJ1-1
TGCGCCAGCAGCTTATGGGCCCAGAACACTGAAGCTTTCTTT
CASSLWAQNTEAFF
>TRBV20-1|TRBD2|many|TRBJ2-5
TGCAGTGCCCTGGGAGCGGGATTACCCCCAGAGACCCAGTACTTC
CSALGAGLPPETQYF
>TRBV12-3/TRBV12-4|NA|many|TRBJ1-6
TGTGCCAGCAGTTTAGGGACAGTCAATTCACCCCTCCACTTT
CASSLGTVNSPLHF
>TRBV30|NA|many|TRBJ1-2
TGTGCCTGGAGTCATAACTATGGCTACACCTTC
CAWSHNYGYTF
>TRBV19|TRBD2|few|TRBJ2-2
TGTGCCAGTTCGCTCGGGACTAGCGGGAGGGTAAACACCGGGGAGCTGTTTTTT
CASSLGTSGRVNTGELFF
>TRBV12-3/TRBV12-4|NA|few|TRBJ1-3
TGTGCCAGCTCTAGGACACGGACGGGGAACACCATATATTTT
CASSRTRTGNTIYF
>TRBV13|NA|NA|TRBJ1-2
TGTGCCAGCAGCCTGTTTGGCACCCGCGGCTACACCTTC
CASSLFGTRGYTF
>TRBV5-5|NA|many|TRBJ1-2
TGTGCCAGCAGCGAAGACGGTCCCTATGGCTACACCTTC
CASSEDGPYGYTF
>TRBV5-4|TRBD2|NA|TRBJ2-3
TGTGCCAGCAGCCGCCCCGGACTAGCGGTCGGTGTGGTAGATACGCAGTATTTT
CASSRPGLAVGVVDTQYF
>TRBV7-8|TRBD2|NA|TRBJ2-7
TGTGCCAGCAGCTGGGGGACTAGCGGTCCCTACGAGCAGTACTTC
CASSWGTSGPYEQYF
>TRBV10-3|NA|few|TRBJ1-6
TGTGCCATCAGTGAGGGGCCGAATTCACCCCTCCACTTT
CAISEGPNSPLHF
>TRBV10-1|NA|many|TRBJ2-2
TGCGCCAGCAGTGAGCCGGGACGAGGGGGCACCGGGGAGCTGTTTTTT
CASSEPGRGGTGELFF
>TRBV29-1|NA|many|TRBJ2-5
TGCAGCGTTAGGGAGACTATGACCCAGTACTTC
CSVRETMTQYF
>TRBV5-1|TRBD2|many|TRBJ2-1
TGCGCCAGCAGCCCCATAGCGGGAGGGCTGGATGAGCAGTTCTTC
CASSPIAGGLDEQFF
>TRBV7-9|NA|NA|TRBJ2-1
TGTGCCAGCAGCTTATTGGGACCCCCAGCTGGTGAGCAGTTCTTC
CASSLLGPPAGEQFF
>TRBV14|TRBD1|NA|TRBJ1-1
TGTGCCAGCAACGAGACAGGGGCGGGCACTGAAGCTTTCTTT
CASNETGAGTEAFF
>TRBV30|TRBD1|many|TRBJ1-2
TGTGCCTGGAGTGTACCTCGGGGACAGGAGTATTTCAGGGTTGGCTACACCTTC
CAWSVPRGQEYFRVGYTF
>TRBV19|TRBD1|NA|TRBJ2-3
TGTGCCAGTAGTAAGCGGGACAGGGCGTCGGATACGCAGTATTTT
CASSKRDRASDTQYF
>TRBV20-1|NA|few|TRBJ2-7
TGCAGTGCTAGACCTGGACTAGGGGGTGACGAGCAGTACTTC
CSARPGLGGDEQYF
>TRBV24-1|NA|NA|TRBJ2-7
TGTGCCACCAGTGATCCCGGGATCTCCTACGAGCAGTACTTC
CATSDPGISYEQYF
>TRBV6-9|NA|NA|TRBJ1-5
TGTGCCAGCAGTTTGTTTGCGGGGAGCAATCAGCCCCAGCATTTT
CASSLFAGSNQPQHF
>TRBV20-1|NA|many|TRBJ1-1
TGCAGTGCTAGGGGGTTGAAGATGAACACTGAAGCTTTCTTT
CSARGLKMNTEAFF
>TRBV5-1|NA|many|TRBJ2-7
TGCGCCAGCAGCGGCACAGAAACTTACGAGCAGTACTTC
CASSGTETYEQYF
>TRBV11-2|NA|few|TRBJ2-2
TGTGCCAGCAGCTTAGGAGGTCAGGGATTTTGGACCGGGGAGCTGTTTTTT
CASSLGGQGFWTGELFF
>TRBV7-2|NA|many|TRBJ1-1
TGTGCCAGCAGCTTAGCGGTATCTAGGGACGGCCATGAAGCTTTCTTT
CASSLAVSRDGHEAFF
>TRBV5-1|NA|many|TRBJ1-3
TGCGCCAGCAGCTTGGGGCTGGTGGACTCTGGAAACACCATATATTTT
CASSLGLVDSGNTIYF